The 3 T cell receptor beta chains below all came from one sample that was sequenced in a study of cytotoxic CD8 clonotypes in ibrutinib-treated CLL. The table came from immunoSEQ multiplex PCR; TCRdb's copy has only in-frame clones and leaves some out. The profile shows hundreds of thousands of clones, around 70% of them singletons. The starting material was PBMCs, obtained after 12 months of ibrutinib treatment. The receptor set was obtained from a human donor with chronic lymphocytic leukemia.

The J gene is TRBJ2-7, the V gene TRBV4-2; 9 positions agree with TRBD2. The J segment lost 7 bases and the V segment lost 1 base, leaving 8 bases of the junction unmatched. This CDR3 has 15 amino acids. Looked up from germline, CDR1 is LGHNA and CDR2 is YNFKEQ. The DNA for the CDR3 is TGTGCCAGCAGCCAAGTGCCTAGCGGGATGGGGGAGCAGTACTTC. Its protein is CASSQVPSGMGEQYF.

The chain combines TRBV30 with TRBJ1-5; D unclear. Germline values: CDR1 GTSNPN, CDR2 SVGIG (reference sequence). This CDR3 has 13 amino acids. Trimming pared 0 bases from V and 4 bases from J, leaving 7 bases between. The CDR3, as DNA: TGTGCCTGGAGTGTACAGAGTAATCAGCCCCAGCATTTT. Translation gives CAWSVQSNQPQHF.

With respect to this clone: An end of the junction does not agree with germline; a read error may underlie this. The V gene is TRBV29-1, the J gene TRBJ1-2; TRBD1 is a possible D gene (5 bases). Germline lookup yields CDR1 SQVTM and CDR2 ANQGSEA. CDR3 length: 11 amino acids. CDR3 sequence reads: CSVQAWGDVFF. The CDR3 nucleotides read TGCAGCGTTCAGGCGTGGGGGGACGTCTTCTTC.